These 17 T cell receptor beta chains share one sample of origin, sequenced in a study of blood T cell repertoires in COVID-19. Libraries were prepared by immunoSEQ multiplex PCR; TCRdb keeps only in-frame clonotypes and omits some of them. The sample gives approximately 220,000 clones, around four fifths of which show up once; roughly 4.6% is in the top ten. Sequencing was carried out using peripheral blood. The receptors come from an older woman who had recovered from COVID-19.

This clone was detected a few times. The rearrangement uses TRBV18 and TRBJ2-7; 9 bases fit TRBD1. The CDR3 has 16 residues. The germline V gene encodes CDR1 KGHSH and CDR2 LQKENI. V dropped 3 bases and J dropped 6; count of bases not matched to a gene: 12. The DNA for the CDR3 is TGTGCCAGCTCACCGGCTTCGACAGGGGGAAAGCGCGAGCAGTACTTC. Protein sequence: CASSPASTGGKREQYF.

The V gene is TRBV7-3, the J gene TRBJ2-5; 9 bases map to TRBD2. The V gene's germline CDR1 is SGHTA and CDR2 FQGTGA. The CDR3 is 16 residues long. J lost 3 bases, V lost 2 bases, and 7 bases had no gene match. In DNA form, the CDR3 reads TGTGCCAGCAGCTTAGGGGGACTAGCAGAGAAAGAGACCCAGTACTTC. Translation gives CASSLGGLAEKETQYF.

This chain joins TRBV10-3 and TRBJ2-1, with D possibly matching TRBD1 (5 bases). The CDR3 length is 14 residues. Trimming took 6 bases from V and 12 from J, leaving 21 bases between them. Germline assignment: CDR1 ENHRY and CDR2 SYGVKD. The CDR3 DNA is TGTGCCATCAGAAAAGGAGAGATACAGGTGGGGCAGTTCTTC. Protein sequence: CAIRKGEIQVGQFF.

CDR3 sequence: CASSPQGDGELFF. The CDR3 DNA reads TGTGCCAGCAGTCCACAAGGGGACGGGGAGCTGTTTTTT. This rearrangement joins TRBV28 to TRBJ2-2, with a tentative D call TRBD1 (5 bases). Germline-derived CDR1 and CDR2 are MDHEN and SYDVKM. The CDR3 loop spans 13 amino acids. V was cut by 5 bases and J by 7 bases, with 11 bases left in between.

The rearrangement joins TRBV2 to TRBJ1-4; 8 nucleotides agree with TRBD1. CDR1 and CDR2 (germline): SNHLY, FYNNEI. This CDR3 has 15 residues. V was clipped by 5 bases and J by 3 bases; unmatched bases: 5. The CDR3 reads CASSLQGGANEKLFF. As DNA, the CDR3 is TGTGCCAGCAGTCTACAGGGGGGAGCTAATGAAAAACTGTTTTTT. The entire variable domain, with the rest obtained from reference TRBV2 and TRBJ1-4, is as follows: EPEVTQTPSHQVTQMGQEVILRCVPISNHLYFYWYRQILGQKVEFLVSFYNNEISEKSEIFDDQFSVERPDGSNFTLKIRSTKLEDSAMYFCASSLQGGANEKLFFGSGTQLSVL.

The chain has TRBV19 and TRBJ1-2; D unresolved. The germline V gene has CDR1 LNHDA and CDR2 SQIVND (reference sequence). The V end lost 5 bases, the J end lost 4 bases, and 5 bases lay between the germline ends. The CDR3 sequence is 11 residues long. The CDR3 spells CASSSVYGYTF. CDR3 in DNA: TGTGCCAGTAGTTCCGTCTATGGCTACACCTTC.

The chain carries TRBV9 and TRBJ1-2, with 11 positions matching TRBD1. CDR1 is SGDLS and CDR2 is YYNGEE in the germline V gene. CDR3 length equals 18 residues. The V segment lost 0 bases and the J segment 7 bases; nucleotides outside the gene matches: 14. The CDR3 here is CASSVDPGQGARTGGYTF. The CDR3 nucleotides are TGTGCCAGCAGCGTAGACCCAGGACAGGGGGCGCGAACCGGTGGCTACACCTTC.

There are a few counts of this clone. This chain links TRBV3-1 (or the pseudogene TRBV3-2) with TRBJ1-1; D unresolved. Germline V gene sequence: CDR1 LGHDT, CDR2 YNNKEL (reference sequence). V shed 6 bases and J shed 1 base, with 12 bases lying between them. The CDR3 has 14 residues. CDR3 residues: CASRHIPGNTEAFF. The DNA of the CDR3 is TGTGCCAGCAGGCACATACCGGGGAACACTGAAGCTTTCTTT.

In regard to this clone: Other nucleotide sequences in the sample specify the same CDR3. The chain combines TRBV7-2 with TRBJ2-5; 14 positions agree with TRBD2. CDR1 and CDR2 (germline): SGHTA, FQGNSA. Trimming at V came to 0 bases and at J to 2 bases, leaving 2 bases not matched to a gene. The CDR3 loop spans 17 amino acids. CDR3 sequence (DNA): TGTGCCAGCAGCTTAGCAGGGACTAGCGGGGGACAAGAGACCCAGTACTTC. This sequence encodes CASSLAGTSGGQETQYF.

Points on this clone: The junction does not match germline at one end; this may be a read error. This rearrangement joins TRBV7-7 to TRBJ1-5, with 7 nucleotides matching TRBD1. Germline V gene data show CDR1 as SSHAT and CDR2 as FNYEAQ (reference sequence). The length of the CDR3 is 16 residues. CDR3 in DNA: TGTGCTAGCAGCTCCCGGGACAGAGTGGGCAATCAGCCCCAGCATTTT. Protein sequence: CASSSRDRVGNQPQHF.

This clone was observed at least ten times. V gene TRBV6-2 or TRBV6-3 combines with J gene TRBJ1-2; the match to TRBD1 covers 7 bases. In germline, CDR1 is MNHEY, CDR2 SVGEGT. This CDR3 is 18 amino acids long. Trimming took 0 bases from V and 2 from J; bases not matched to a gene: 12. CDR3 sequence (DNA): TGTGCCAGCAGTTACTCGTATGACAGGGTCAACTACAACTATGGCTACACCTTC. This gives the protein CASSYSYDRVNYNYGYTF.

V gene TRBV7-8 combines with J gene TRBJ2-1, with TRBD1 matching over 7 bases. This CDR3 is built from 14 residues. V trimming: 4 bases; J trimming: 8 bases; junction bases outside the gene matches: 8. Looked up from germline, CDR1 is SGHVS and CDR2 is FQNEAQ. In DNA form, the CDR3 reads TGTGCCAGCAGCTCCCGGGGACAGACCCATGAGCAGTTCTTC. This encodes CASSSRGQTHEQFF. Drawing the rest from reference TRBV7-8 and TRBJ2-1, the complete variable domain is GAGVSQSPRYKVAKRGQDVALRCDPISGHVSLFWYQQALGQGPEFLTYFQNEAQLDKSGLPSDRFFAERPEGSVSTLKIQRTQQEDSAVYLCASSSRGQTHEQFFGPGTRLTVL.

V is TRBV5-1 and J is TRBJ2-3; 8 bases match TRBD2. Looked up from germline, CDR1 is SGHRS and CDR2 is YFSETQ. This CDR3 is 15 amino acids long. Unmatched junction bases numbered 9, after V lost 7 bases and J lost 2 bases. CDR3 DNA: TGCGCCAGCTTACTGGCGGGGGGCCACACAGATACGCAGTATTTT. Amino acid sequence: CASLLAGGHTDTQYF.

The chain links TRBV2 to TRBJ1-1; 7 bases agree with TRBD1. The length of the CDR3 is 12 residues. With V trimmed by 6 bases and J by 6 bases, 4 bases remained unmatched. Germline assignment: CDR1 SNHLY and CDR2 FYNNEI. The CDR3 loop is CASRGQLSEAFF. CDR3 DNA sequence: TGTGCCAGCAGGGGACAGCTTTCTGAAGCTTTCTTT.

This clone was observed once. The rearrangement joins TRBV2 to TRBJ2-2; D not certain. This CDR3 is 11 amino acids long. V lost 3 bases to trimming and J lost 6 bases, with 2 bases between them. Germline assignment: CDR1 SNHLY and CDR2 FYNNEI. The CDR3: CASSDSGELFF. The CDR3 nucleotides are TGTGCCAGCAGTGACTCCGGGGAGCTGTTTTTT.

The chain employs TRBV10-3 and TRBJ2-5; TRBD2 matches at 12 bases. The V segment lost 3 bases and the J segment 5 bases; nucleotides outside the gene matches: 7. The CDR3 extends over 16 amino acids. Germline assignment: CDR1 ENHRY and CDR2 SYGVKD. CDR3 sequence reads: CAISDPRLAGAETQYF. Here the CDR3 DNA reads TGTGCCATCAGTGACCCGAGACTAGCGGGGGCGGAGACCCAGTACTTC.

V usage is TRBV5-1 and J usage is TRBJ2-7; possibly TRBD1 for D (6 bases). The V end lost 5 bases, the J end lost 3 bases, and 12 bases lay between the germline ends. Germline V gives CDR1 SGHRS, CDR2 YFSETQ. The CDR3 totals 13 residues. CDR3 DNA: TGCGCCAGCAGGGACAGCGGATTCTACGAGCAGTACTTC. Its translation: CASRDSGFYEQYF.